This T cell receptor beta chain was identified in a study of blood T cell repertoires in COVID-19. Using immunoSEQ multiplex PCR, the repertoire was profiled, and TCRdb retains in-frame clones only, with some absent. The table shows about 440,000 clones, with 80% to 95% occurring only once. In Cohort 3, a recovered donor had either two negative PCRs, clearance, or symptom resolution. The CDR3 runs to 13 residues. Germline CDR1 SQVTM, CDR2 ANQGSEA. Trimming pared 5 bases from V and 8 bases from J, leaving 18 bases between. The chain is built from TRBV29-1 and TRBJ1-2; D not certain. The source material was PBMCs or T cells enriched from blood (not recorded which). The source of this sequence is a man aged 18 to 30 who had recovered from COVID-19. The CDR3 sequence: CSVYPARGGGYTF. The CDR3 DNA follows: TGCAGCGTTTACCCCGCCCGCGGTGGAGGCTACACCTTC.